A selection of T cell receptor beta chains follows, all from one sample in a study of OX40 agonist ivuxolimab in advanced cancers. Assay: immunoSEQ multiplex PCR; the TCRdb copy retains only in-frame clones and omits some. The table has about 83,000 clones, 84% seen once. The sequenced sample was CD4+ or CD8+ T cells sorted from blood, obtained in a trial of the OX40 agonist ivuxolimab. All receptors derive from an adult with an advanced solid tumor such as melanoma, head and neck, liver or kidney cancer. Both conserved end residues are part of each CDR3. D genes are given only for firm matches. Clone size is stated in some rows and not others, as once, few, many or a class when expanded.

D,length,J,V,size,CDR3
.,12,TRBJ2-7,TRBV2,medium-sized,CASMAGVLEQYF
.,16,TRBJ2-5,TRBV13,medium-sized,CASSLGYRAAQETQYF
.,12,TRBJ2-4,TRBV5-1,.,CASSSNGNIQYF
TRBD2,16,TRBJ2-1,TRBV30,.,CAWTYPGTSGRNEQFF
.,15,TRBJ2-7,TRBV15,.,CATSRDFGGPYEQYF
.,13,TRBJ2-3,TRBV6-5,.,CASSYDGVDTQYF
.,13,TRBJ2-7,TRBV6-1,.,CASSEWAIQEQYF
TRBD1,15,TRBJ1-1,TRBV7-9,.,CASSPKGQGNTEAFF
.,18,TRBJ2-4,TRBV2,.,CASSGPPSRMLAKNIQYF
.,12,TRBJ2-1,TRBV29-1,.,CSARTGINEQFF
.,15,TRBJ2-3,TRBV9,.,CASSVGGGVMDTQYF
TRBD1,14,TRBJ1-1,TRBV5-4,.,CASKRDRGTTEAFF
.,15,TRBJ2-1,TRBV6-1,once,CASTTGLGSYNEQFF
.,12,TRBJ1-2,TRBV7-2,.,CASSQNLLGYTF
.,13,TRBJ1-2,TRBV10-3,once,CAISDDLNYGYTF
.,15,TRBJ1-2,TRBV27,.,CASSPTGLLNYGYTF
.,13,TRBJ1-1,TRBV10-1,.,CASSEGRNTEAFF
TRBD2,16,TRBJ2-2,TRBV19,.,CASSIRRGGGPGELFF
.,15,TRBJ1-1,TRBV7-3,.,CASSLTGTKNTEAFF
.,13,TRBJ1-2,TRBV7-8,.,CASSLGESYGYTF
.,13,TRBJ2-2,TRBV30,.,CAWRVRNAGELFF
.,13,TRBJ1-2,TRBV4-3,few,CASSQGVNYGYTF
.,15,TRBJ2-5,TRBV18,.,CASSPRRSLEETQYF
TRBD1,19,TRBJ1-1,TRBV4-1,once,CASSQDRGRGLKLRTEAFF
.,15,TRBJ2-5,TRBV7-2,.,CASSPRQRVQETQYF